This TCR beta chain originates from a study of CD8 T cells in ankylosing spondylitis. In TCRdb, the 5' RACE reads were re-called with MiXCR into one record per CDR3 protein. Of 150,000 to 200,000 distinct CDR3 sequences listed, roughly 18% were seen once; the top ten hold roughly 4.5%. The CDR3 contains 15 residues. The germline V gene encodes CDR1 DFQATT and CDR2 SNEGSKA (reference sequence). The germline V and J ends were trimmed by 1 base and 0 bases, with 10 bases remaining between them. This sequence was found in a male donor under 30 with ankylosing spondylitis or in good health (not recorded which). The source material was blood, either unsorted or a sorted T cell fraction (not recorded which). The V call is TRBV20-1, the J call TRBJ2-4; D is possibly TRBD1 (6 bases). This CDR3 reads CSARGTDLAKNIQYF. CDR3 sequence (DNA): TGCAGTGCTAGAGGGACAGATCTAGCCAAAAACATTCAGTACTTC.